The sequence of this T cell receptor beta chain was determined in a study of cytomegalovirus exposure and HLA in healthy donors. As for the study in general: It was reported in a later analysis that the same platform had been used for the 90 to 150 validation repertoires as for the approximately 670 first-cohort repertoires.

Notes on the study in general: Reportedly, cytomegalovirus status was diagnosed with high sensitivity and specificity. TCR beta chains numbering under 200 were designated cytomegalovirus-associated.

Points on this clone: The antigen is unknown.

Per the germline V gene, CDR1 is SGHAT and CDR2 is FQDESV (reference sequence). The CDR3 runs 15 residues. V was trimmed by 2 bases and J by 1 base, leaving 8 bases between them. The donors were part of the validation cohort of 120 subjects. That cohort was separate from the first cohort, which comprised several hundred subjects. Data came from immunoSEQ multiplex PCR; TCRdb stores just in-frame clones and leaves some out. The sample shows over 250,000 clones, around 86% of them seen only once. This sequence joins TRBV11-1 and TRBJ2-2; weak D call: TRBD2 (5 bases). The TCR comes from a woman aged 18-30 years in good health and CMV-seronegative. The sequenced sample was PBMCs. CDR3 loop: CASSLLDLNTGELFF. DNA of the CDR3: TGTGCCAGCAGCTTATTGGACTTGAACACCGGGGAGCTGTTTTTT.